This T cell receptor beta chain was sequenced in a study of blood T cell repertoires in COVID-19 (TCRdb year 2020). For context, the study as a whole: The collaborator samples originated in the United States, Italy and Spain and spanned the acute and convalescent phases of COVID-19. The prospective study material was composed of cDNA or gDNA derived from T cells, B-cell-depleted T cells, or PBMCs. Deeply sampled blood TCRbeta repertoires from subjects exposed to, actively infected with, or recovered from COVID-19 were included in the dataset. The repertoires were released in a freely available public database meant as a resource for research on the immune response to SARS-CoV-2. The samples were drawn from two sources: the first 160 participants of the ongoing ImmuneRACE study, and 1,254 subjects contributed by 6 global collaborators. Nearly every sample came with metadata listing a de-identified subject ID, COVID-19 status, age in years and sex. Where available, HLA class I and class II types were taken from metadata supplied by the sample provider and were not determined by assay-based typing.

The paper as a whole reports these results and caveats: The amount of clinical and demographic metadata varied by source and participant and was provided uncurated.

Each collaborating institution followed its own protocols to collect whole blood in K2EDTA tubes. For TCRbeta analysis, collaborators shipped samples as frozen whole blood, isolated PBMCs, or DNA extracted from either of those sample types. TCRbeta CDR3 regions were amplified from genomic DNA by means of the immunoSEQ Assay, a bias-controlled multiplex PCR. The authors processed their data as follows. The number of nucleated cells in each sample was estimated by amplification of reference gene primers within the assay. To quantify the absolute abundance of each unique TCRbeta CDR3 rearrangement, sequence reads were collapsed and filtered. For each sample, productive Simpson clonality was calculated as the square root of Simpson's diversity index over productive rearrangements. TCRdb provides this immuneACCESS table in a form limited to in-frame rearrangements. Some clones are lacking; in checked studies, under half of them reflect an unresolved V gene, and why the rest are absent is not known. Clone size and V and J calls were adopted from that table, with D and trimming inferred from the DNA. This sample holds some 200,000 clones; roughly 84% were observed only once. The top ten clonotypes cover approximately 2.4% of the sample.

At the junction V is shortened by 6 bases and J by 5 bases, with 7 bases in between. The CDR3 holds 12 amino acids from the cysteine to the phenylalanine. Here the CDR3 DNA is all that survives: 36 bases in frame from base 1. From a lookup of the germline V gene, CDR1 and CDR2 are SNHLY and FYNNEI. Of note for this clone: There is no known antigen for this receptor. Base qualities are missing; no much larger clone stands one base away.

The sequence is built from TRBV2 and TRBJ1-4; the D gene lacks a confident call. The sequenced sample consisted of peripheral blood. The sequence came from a human donor with acute or convalescent COVID-19. The donor label of this sample is uncertain. The bases read TGTGCCAGCAGACAGCTAAATGAAAAACTGTTTTTT. Translated, it gives CASRQLNEKLFF.